This TCR beta chain was profiled in a study of neoadjuvant anti-PD-1 for oral cavity cancer. Study-wide results and limits: After neoadjuvant nivolumab, PBMC T cell clonality was significantly higher in non-responders than responders. Each response group had just three patients in TCR analyses.

Specified time point: after neoadjuvant nivolumab, at surgical resection. To note about this clone: Its antigen is undetermined.

Germline assignment: CDR1 ENHRY and CDR2 SYGVKD. This CDR3 is 15 amino acids long. V gave up 3 bases and J gave up 2 bases; unmatched junction bases: 5. Blood libraries mostly used approximately 450 ng genomic DNA, six replicates each. Generated by immunoSEQ multiplex PCR, the TCRdb table keeps only in-frame clones and is missing some. The data show more than 13,000 clones, about three quarters seen once. The TCR was taken from a person between 35 and 79 years old with oral cavity squamous cell carcinoma. This specimen was PBMCs, taken after nivolumab (anti-PD-1) treatment. V and J are TRBV10-3 and TRBJ2-7, with TRBD1 identical over 9 bases. For the CDR3, the DNA is TGTGCCATCAGTGACTGGACAGGGGATCCCTACGAGCAGTACTTC. Protein product: CAISDWTGDPYEQYF.